Listed here are 25 T cell receptor beta chains from one sample, sequenced in a study of CD8+ T cells in alopecia areata. Indicated treatment: oral pan-JAK inhibitor, 5-10 mg twice daily. Extraction of RNA preceded its reverse transcription into cDNA, which served as the sequencing template. The assay was immunoSEQ multiplex PCR, and TCRdb's table has in-frame clones only and misses some. The sample yields about 190,000 clones, about 60% seen once. Sequenced material: CD4+ T cells sorted from blood, taken at week 4, from a patient treated with tofacitinib. These receptors came from a human donor with alopecia areata.

The chain recombines TRBV30 with TRBJ1-1; 10 bases line up with TRBD1. Unmatched junction bases numbered 7, after V lost 2 bases and J lost 4 bases. The CDR3 is 15 residues long. Germline values: CDR1 GTSNPN, CDR2 SVGIG (reference sequence). CDR3 in DNA: TGTGCCTGGAGTCCGTGGACAGGGGGGTTCACTGAAGCTTTCTTT. Translation: CAWSPWTGGFTEAFF.

The sample holds a few counts of this clone. The chain has TRBV30 and TRBJ1-5, with no clear D. This CDR3 has 14 residues. Germline CDR1 and CDR2: GTSNPN and SVGIG (reference sequence). The V and J ends lost 5 bases and 4 bases respectively, with 15 bases between them. CDR3 residues: CAWDENRGNQPQHF. CDR3 coding DNA: TGTGCCTGGGACGAGAATAGAGGGAATCAGCCCCAGCATTTT.

As concerns this clone: This specimen includes other DNA sequences encoding the same CDR3. V and J are TRBV6-1 and TRBJ2-5, with 8 bases aligning to TRBD1. After removal of 1 base from V and 5 bases from J, the junction contained 6 bases not matched to a gene. The CDR3 has 15 residues. The V gene's germline CDR1 is MNHNS and CDR2 SASEGT. The CDR3 DNA is TGTGCCAGCAGTGAAGGGCAGGGGGCATGGGAGACCCAGTACTTC. Amino acid sequence: CASSEGQGAWETQYF.

V gene TRBV4-1 combines with J gene TRBJ1-5, with D perhaps TRBD1 (5 bases). The CDR3 has 14 amino acids. Germline values: CDR1 MGHRA, CDR2 YSYEKL. Deletions cut 3 bases from V and 0 bases from J, with 6 bases between. CDR3 DNA: TGCGCCAGCAGCCATCAGGGTAGCAATCAGCCCCAGCATTTT. Amino acids: CASSHQGSNQPQHF.

This clone was recorded a few times. CDR3 region: CSVGSGGNQPQHF. DNA of the CDR3: TGCAGCGTTGGCAGCGGGGGCAATCAGCCCCAGCATTTT. The chain joins TRBV29-1 to TRBJ1-5; no definite D call. The CDR3 totals 13 residues. From germline, CDR1 is SQVTM and CDR2 ANQGSEA. V lost 4 bases and J lost 2, with 9 bases in between.

This chain connects TRBV2 to TRBJ2-3; maybe TRBD1 (6 bases). V gave up 6 bases and J gave up 2 bases, with 12 bases separating them. This CDR3 spans 14 amino acids. Germline CDR1 and CDR2: SNHLY and FYNNEI. The CDR3 sequence: CASSVQGSTDTQYF. CDR3 nucleotide sequence: TGTGCCAGCAGCGTACAGGGATCCACAGATACGCAGTATTTT.

The chain employs TRBV5-1 and TRBJ2-1, with D tentatively TRBD2 (6 bases). Trimming removed 1 base at V and 5 bases at J, with 10 bases between. The CDR3 consists of 14 residues. Per germline, CDR1 SGHRS and CDR2 YFSETQ. CDR3 in amino acids: CASSLSGSNNEQFF. Written as DNA, the CDR3 is TGCGCCAGCAGCTTGAGCGGGTCGAACAATGAGCAGTTCTTC.

The chain recombines TRBV7-6 with TRBJ2-2; D is uncertain. This CDR3 is 14 amino acids long. V lost 4 bases, J lost 2 bases, and 8 bases lay in between. Germline CDR1 is SGHVS and CDR2 is FNYEAQ. The CDR3 DNA follows: TGTGCCAGCAGCTACGAAGCAAACACCGGGGAGCTGTTTTTT. This gives the protein CASSYEANTGELFF.

This clone has only a few counts. This chain joins TRBV29-1 and TRBJ2-7, with D possibly being TRBD2 (6 bases). Germline assignment: CDR1 SQVTM and CDR2 ANQGSEA. This CDR3 region has 14 residues. V shed 4 bases and J shed 5 bases, with 18 bases lying between them. CDR3 loop: CSVVFGSGSNEQYF. Written as DNA, the CDR3 is TGCAGCGTTGTCTTCGGGAGTGGTAGTAACGAGCAGTACTTC.

The chain carries TRBV28 and TRBJ2-7, with TRBD2 matching over 11 bases. Germline V gene data show CDR1 as MDHEN and CDR2 as SYDVKM. V was clipped by 7 bases and J by 10 bases; unmatched bases: 9. The CDR3 contains 13 residues. The CDR3 is CASTSIRLAGQYF. The CDR3 DNA is TGTGCCAGCACCTCAATTCGACTAGCGGGACAGTACTTC. The variable domain in full, with the rest retrieved from reference TRBV28 and TRBJ2-7, is DVKVTQSSRYLVKRTGEKVFLECVQDMDHENMFWYRQDPGLGLRLIYFSYDVKMKEKGDIPEGYSVSREKKERFSLILESASTNQTSMYLCASTSIRLAGQYFGPGTRLTVT.

The rearrangement uses TRBV10-3 and TRBJ1-2, with D possibly being TRBD1 (6 bases). The CDR3 loop spans 14 amino acids. Germline-derived CDR1 and CDR2 are ENHRY and SYGVKD. Trimming took 6 bases from V and 4 from J, leaving 15 bases between them. The CDR3 nucleotides are TGTGCCATCAGAAAGGGCGACAGGAGCTATGGCTACACCTTC. This gives the protein CAIRKGDRSYGYTF.

This clone turned up a few times. The rearrangement uses TRBV7-2 and TRBJ2-7; TRBD2 agrees at 7 bases. The J segment lost 4 bases and the V segment lost 11 bases, leaving 23 bases of the junction unmatched. Germline V CDR1 and CDR2: SGHTA, FQGNSA. CDR3 length: 17 amino acids. CDR3 amino acids: CAGSRDGTTLVLYEQYF. For the CDR3, the DNA is TGTGCCGGGAGTAGAGATGGGACTACCCTTGTACTATACGAGCAGTACTTC.

For the CDR3, the DNA is TGTGCCAGCATTCTCGGACTAGGGCCAAGGGGAGAGCAGTTCTTC. Translating gives CASILGLGPRGEQFF. J is TRBJ2-1 and V is TRBV2; 7 bases are a match to TRBD2. Germline trimming cut 7 bases from V and 10 bases from J; bases unmatched to any gene: 16. Looked up from germline, CDR1 is SNHLY and CDR2 is FYNNEI. The CDR3 is made up of 15 amino acids.

The CDR3 is CASSPLKNTEAFF. The CDR3 DNA reads as TGTGCCAGCTCACCATTAAAGAACACTGAAGCTTTCTTT. The rearrangement links TRBV18 to TRBJ1-1; D gene ambiguous. V was cut by 2 bases and J by 1 base, with 5 bases left in between. Germline CDR1 KGHSH, CDR2 LQKENI. The CDR3 extends over 13 amino acids.

The rearrangement joins TRBV7-9 to TRBJ2-5, with D perhaps TRBD2 (6 bases). Germline CDR1 reads SEHNR; CDR2 reads FQNEAQ (reference sequence). V was trimmed by 10 bases and J by 2 bases, leaving 11 bases between them. CDR3 size: 12 residues. The CDR3 region has the DNA TGTGCCACAGGCGGGATGCAAGAGACCCAGTACTTC. It yields the protein CATGGMQETQYF.

V gene TRBV25-1 combines with J gene TRBJ1-5; D is undetermined. The germline V gene encodes CDR1 MGHDK and CDR2 SYGVNS. V gave up 1 base and J gave up 0 bases, with 4 bases separating them. CDR3 length: 14 residues. The CDR3 nucleotides are TGTGCCAGCAGTGAATGGACTAGCAATCAGCCCCAGCATTTT. It yields the protein CASSEWTSNQPQHF.

The J gene is TRBJ2-1, the V gene TRBV4-1; D is undetermined. Germline assignment: CDR1 MGHRA and CDR2 YSYEKL. V was clipped by 0 bases and J by 9 bases, with 6 bases between them. The CDR3 has 12 amino acids. The CDR3 DNA follows: TGCGCCAGCAGCCAAGATACGGGTGAGCAGTTCTTC. Encoded protein: CASSQDTGEQFF.

The chain combines TRBV11-3 with TRBJ2-5; 12 nucleotides match TRBD2. Germline V CDR1 and CDR2: SGHNT, YENEEA. The ends lost 5 bases at V and 0 bases at J; junction bases unmatched: 4. The CDR3 loop spans 16 amino acids. The CDR3 is CASSTRTSGDQETQYF. CDR3 coding DNA: TGTGCCAGCAGCACCCGGACTAGCGGGGACCAAGAGACCCAGTACTTC.

The J gene is TRBJ1-2, the V gene TRBV21-1; the table's D call of TRBD1 was not tested on the DNA. TRBV21-1 corresponds to a pseudogene. The CDR3 sequence is 15 residues long. The CDR3 spells CASSAKPGTGNGYTF. The CDR3, as DNA: TGTGCCAGCAGCGCCAAACCCGGGACAGGGAATGGCTACACCTTC.

The V and J genes are TRBV2 and TRBJ1-1; D might be TRBD1 (5 bases). The CDR3 length is 14 residues. CDR1 and CDR2 (germline): SNHLY, FYNNEI. Trimming took 5 bases from V and 2 from J, leaving 12 bases between them. The DNA for the CDR3 is TGTGCCAGCAGTTTAGGGAGGGGTAACACTGAAGCTTTCTTT. This translates into CASSLGRGNTEAFF.

The chain uses TRBV2 and TRBJ1-1, with D unresolved. Germline V gene sequence: CDR1 SNHLY, CDR2 FYNNEI. This CDR3 has 15 residues. The germline V and J ends were trimmed by 4 bases and 8 bases, with 20 bases remaining between them. CDR3 region: CASSGGYSRQKEAFF. The CDR3 nucleotides are TGTGCCAGCAGTGGCGGTTACAGCAGACAAAAAGAAGCTTTCTTT.

This clone was seen a handful of times. The chain has TRBV19 and TRBJ1-1, with 8 positions matching TRBD1. Trimming cost V 6 bases and J 1 base; bases outside gene matches: 4. Germline CDR1 LNHDA, CDR2 SQIVND (reference sequence). This CDR3 region has 14 residues. The CDR3 bases are TGTGCCAGTAGAGCGACAGGGGAGAACACTGAAGCTTTCTTT. Encoded protein: CASRATGENTEAFF.

CDR3 sequence: CASSSGTGVNEQFF. The CDR3 nucleotides are TGTGCCAGTAGCTCCGGGACAGGGGTCAATGAGCAGTTCTTC. The chain recombines TRBV6-4 with TRBJ2-1; 10 nucleotides agree with TRBD1. Germline V gives CDR1 MRHNA, CDR2 SNTAGT. The trim removed 9 bases at V and 6 bases at J, leaving 8 bases unmatched. The CDR3 runs to 14 residues.

This clone has just a few counts. The rearrangement links TRBV29-1 to TRBJ2-1, with TRBD2 as a possible D gene (5 bases). The CDR3 runs to 12 residues. Germline V lookup: CDR1 SQVTM, CDR2 ANQGSEA. Trimming stripped 6 bases from V and 1 base from J, with 7 bases between. In DNA form, the CDR3 reads TGCAGCGTCCGGGGTTCCTACAATGAGCAGTTCTTC. It codes for CSVRGSYNEQFF.

The V gene is TRBV11-2, the J gene TRBJ2-2, with D hard to call. Trimming pared 1 base from V and 5 bases from J, leaving 5 bases between. Germline V lookup: CDR1 SGHAT, CDR2 FQNNGV. The CDR3 has 13 residues. CDR3 in DNA: TGTGCCAGCAGCTTAGGCGCAACCGGGGAGCTGTTTTTT. As protein: CASSLGATGELFF.